The rows below give T cell receptor beta chains drawn from one sample of a study of T cell changes during pregnancy in multiple sclerosis. The method was immunoSEQ multiplex PCR; TCRdb's version includes in-frame clones alone and lacks a portion of them. The repertoire holds about 89,000 clones, with about 94% as singletons. The source was peripheral blood, collected in the third trimester of pregnancy. The receptors were gathered from a female donor with multiple sclerosis, enrolled in a pregnancy study. CDR3s include the opening cysteine and the closing phenylalanine or tryptophan. A D gene is named only where the DNA matches it firmly. Size is stated for part of the rows, as once, few or many counts, or as a class when the clone is expanded.

cdr3_nt: TGTGCCTGGAGTCGGGACAGGGTTAGCTCTGGGGCCAACGTCCTGACTTTC
cdr3_aa: CAWSRDRVSSGANVLTF
v_call: TRBV30
cdr3_length: 17
j_call: TRBJ2-6
d_call: TRBD1
clone_size: NA

cdr3_nt: TGTGCCAGCAGCTTAGGTATTTGGCGGCTAAGCTCCTACAATGAGCAGTTCTTC
cdr3_aa: CASSLGIWRLSSYNEQFF
v_call: TRBV13
cdr3_length: 18
j_call: TRBJ2-1
d_call: NA
clone_size: NA

cdr3_nt: TGTGCCAGCAGCCCAGGACTAGCGATCGAGCAGTACTTC
cdr3_aa: CASSPGLAIEQYF
v_call: TRBV7-2
cdr3_length: 13
j_call: TRBJ2-7
d_call: TRBD2
clone_size: NA

cdr3_nt: TGTGCCAGCAGCCCCGCGGACTTACTGGGGCAGTACTTC
cdr3_aa: CASSPADLLGQYF
v_call: TRBV7-2
cdr3_length: 13
j_call: TRBJ2-7
d_call: NA
clone_size: few

cdr3_nt: TGTGCCAGCAGTACAGGGGGCTTTTATTATGGCTACACCTTC
cdr3_aa: CASSTGGFYYGYTF
v_call: TRBV28
cdr3_length: 14
j_call: TRBJ1-2
d_call: TRBD1
clone_size: NA

cdr3_nt: TGTGCCAGCAGCTTAGAGGCGCAGGGTAGGGTCTACGAGCAGTACTTC
cdr3_aa: CASSLEAQGRVYEQYF
v_call: TRBV7-2
cdr3_length: 16
j_call: TRBJ2-7
d_call: NA
clone_size: NA

cdr3_nt: TGTGCCAGCAGCGTAGCCGGTACTGCGGGGTACCAAGAGACCCAGTACTTC
cdr3_aa: CASSVAGTAGYQETQYF
v_call: TRBV9
cdr3_length: 17
j_call: TRBJ2-5
d_call: NA
clone_size: NA

cdr3_nt: TGTGCCAGCAGCCACGCGTCCTATGGCTACACCTTC
cdr3_aa: CASSHASYGYTF
v_call: TRBV11-2
cdr3_length: 12
j_call: TRBJ1-2
d_call: NA
clone_size: NA

cdr3_nt: TGTGCCAGCAGTGTGCAAATGGTCGCACAGGGGGTGGGTGAAAAACTGTTTTTT
cdr3_aa: CASSVQMVAQGVGEKLFF
v_call: TRBV25-1
cdr3_length: 18
j_call: TRBJ1-4
d_call: TRBD1
clone_size: NA

cdr3_nt: TGTGCCAGCAGTGAGCCCCCCGGACACGGAAGTCGCAGGTACGAGCAGTACTTC
cdr3_aa: CASSEPPGHGSRRYEQYF
v_call: TRBV25-1
cdr3_length: 18
j_call: TRBJ2-7
d_call: NA
clone_size: NA

cdr3_nt: TGTGCCAGCAGCTCTGGAGGGACAGGGGCCGACTATGGCTACACCTTC
cdr3_aa: CASSSGGTGADYGYTF
v_call: TRBV7-9
cdr3_length: 16
j_call: TRBJ1-2
d_call: TRBD1
clone_size: NA

cdr3_nt: TGCAGCGTTTACGGAGGGAGAGGGGAGCTGTTTTTT
cdr3_aa: CSVYGGRGELFF
v_call: TRBV29-1
cdr3_length: 12
j_call: TRBJ2-2
d_call: NA
clone_size: NA

cdr3_nt: TGTGCCAGCAGCCCCAAAGGGACTAGCGGGAGGGACTACAATGAGCAGTTCTTC
cdr3_aa: CASSPKGTSGRDYNEQFF
v_call: TRBV7-3
cdr3_length: 18
j_call: TRBJ2-1
d_call: TRBD2
clone_size: NA

cdr3_nt: TGTGCCAGCAGCCCTTTGAGGCGCGGGACCCAGTACTTC
cdr3_aa: CASSPLRRGTQYF
v_call: TRBV27
cdr3_length: 13
j_call: TRBJ2-5
d_call: NA
clone_size: NA

cdr3_nt: TGTGCCAGCAGTTCCGGGACTAGCGAACAGGATGAGCAGTTCTTC
cdr3_aa: CASSSGTSEQDEQFF
v_call: TRBV7-3
cdr3_length: 15
j_call: TRBJ2-1
d_call: TRBD2
clone_size: NA

cdr3_nt: TGTGCCAGCAGCGTTCGGGACAGTGGAAACACCATATATTTT
cdr3_aa: CASSVRDSGNTIYF
v_call: TRBV7-9
cdr3_length: 14
j_call: TRBJ1-3
d_call: TRBD1
clone_size: NA

cdr3_nt: TGTGCCAGCAGCTCCACAGTCTATGGCTACACCTTC
cdr3_aa: CASSSTVYGYTF
v_call: TRBV6-1
cdr3_length: 12
j_call: TRBJ1-2
d_call: NA
clone_size: NA

cdr3_nt: TGTGCCAGTAGTCTCACTTCTAGCGGAACTAGCACAGATACGCAGTATTTT
cdr3_aa: CASSLTSSGTSTDTQYF
v_call: TRBV19
cdr3_length: 17
j_call: TRBJ2-3
d_call: TRBD2
clone_size: NA

cdr3_nt: TGTGCCAGCAGCTTAGGTCTAGTCTCCTACAATGAGCAGTTCTTC
cdr3_aa: CASSLGLVSYNEQFF
v_call: TRBV7-9
cdr3_length: 15
j_call: TRBJ2-1
d_call: NA
clone_size: NA

cdr3_nt: TGTGCCAGCAGTGAAGCGGCTAGCGGACAAGAGACCCAGTACTTC
cdr3_aa: CASSEAASGQETQYF
v_call: TRBV2
cdr3_length: 15
j_call: TRBJ2-5
d_call: TRBD2
clone_size: NA

cdr3_nt: TGTGCCCTCAGGGGAGGGGAGGAGACCCAGTACTTC
cdr3_aa: CALRGGEETQYF
v_call: TRBV30
cdr3_length: 12
j_call: TRBJ2-5
d_call: NA
clone_size: NA

cdr3_nt: TGTGCCAGCAGTTTATCAGGCAGGGCCTACGAGCAGTACTTC
cdr3_aa: CASSLSGRAYEQYF
v_call: TRBV28
cdr3_length: 14
j_call: TRBJ2-7
d_call: NA
clone_size: NA

cdr3_nt: TGTGCCAGCAGCTTAGCGGGACAGTACGAGCAGTACTTC
cdr3_aa: CASSLAGQYEQYF
v_call: TRBV7-2
cdr3_length: 13
j_call: TRBJ2-7
d_call: TRBD1
clone_size: NA

cdr3_nt: TGTGCCAGCAGCTCCCCAGCAGGGCACACAGATACGCAGTATTTT
cdr3_aa: CASSSPAGHTDTQYF
v_call: TRBV5-6
cdr3_length: 15
j_call: TRBJ2-3
d_call: NA
clone_size: NA

cdr3_nt: TGCGCCAGCAGCCCACTGGGACAGAAGAGAGCGGGCACTGAAGCTTTCTTT
cdr3_aa: CASSPLGQKRAGTEAFF
v_call: TRBV4-1
cdr3_length: 17
j_call: TRBJ1-1
d_call: TRBD1
clone_size: NA

cdr3_nt: TGCGCCAGCAGCTTGGACCTAGCGGGAGGGCTCGGGACCCAGTACTTC
cdr3_aa: CASSLDLAGGLGTQYF
v_call: TRBV5-1
cdr3_length: 16
j_call: TRBJ2-5
d_call: TRBD2
clone_size: NA

cdr3_nt: TGCGCCAGCAGCGACTTAAGGACAGCCTACGAGCAGTACTTC
cdr3_aa: CASSDLRTAYEQYF
v_call: TRBV10-2
cdr3_length: 14
j_call: TRBJ2-7
d_call: NA
clone_size: NA

cdr3_nt: TGTGCCAGCGGGACAGGGGGGAACACCATATATTTT
cdr3_aa: CASGTGGNTIYF
v_call: TRBV5-6
cdr3_length: 12
j_call: TRBJ1-3
d_call: TRBD1
clone_size: NA

cdr3_nt: TGTGCCAGCAGTTTGCATGGGGGCGGGAACACTGAAGCTTTCTTT
cdr3_aa: CASSLHGGGNTEAFF
v_call: TRBV28
cdr3_length: 15
j_call: TRBJ1-1
d_call: NA
clone_size: NA

cdr3_nt: TGTGCCAGCAGCCGGACATACAATTCCTACGAGCAGTACTTC
cdr3_aa: CASSRTYNSYEQYF
v_call: TRBV14
cdr3_length: 14
j_call: TRBJ2-7
d_call: NA
clone_size: NA

cdr3_nt: TGTGCCAGCAGCTACCCCCGGGGTGCTGGGGCCAACGTCCTGACTTTC
cdr3_aa: CASSYPRGAGANVLTF
v_call: TRBV11-2
cdr3_length: 16
j_call: TRBJ2-6
d_call: NA
clone_size: NA

cdr3_nt: TGTGCCACCTCCTCAAGGCTAGCGGGAACAATTATTCGGAAGACCGGGGAGCTGTTTTTT
cdr3_aa: CATSSRLAGTIIRKTGELFF
v_call: TRBV19
cdr3_length: 20
j_call: TRBJ2-2
d_call: TRBD2
clone_size: once

cdr3_nt: TGCGCCAGCAGCTTGGCGAGGGGGACAGGGGGCGCTGGGGCCAACGTCCTGACTTTC
cdr3_aa: CASSLARGTGGAGANVLTF
v_call: TRBV5-1
cdr3_length: 19
j_call: TRBJ2-6
d_call: TRBD1
clone_size: NA

cdr3_nt: TGTGCCAGCAGTCCGGTAGCGGGACGCAATGAGCAGTTCTTC
cdr3_aa: CASSPVAGRNEQFF
v_call: TRBV6-5
cdr3_length: 14
j_call: TRBJ2-1
d_call: TRBD2
clone_size: NA

cdr3_nt: TGTGCCAGCAGCTTGCCACAGGTTAATGGCTACACCTTC
cdr3_aa: CASSLPQVNGYTF
v_call: TRBV5-6
cdr3_length: 13
j_call: TRBJ1-2
d_call: NA
clone_size: NA

cdr3_nt: TGTGCCAGCAGCTGGCAAATGCCCCCCGTGACAGGGGTCCACGAGCAGTACTTC
cdr3_aa: CASSWQMPPVTGVHEQYF
v_call: TRBV5-5
cdr3_length: 18
j_call: TRBJ2-7
d_call: TRBD1
clone_size: NA

cdr3_nt: TGTGCCACCCCGCCGGGGGTCACCTACGAGCAGTACTTC
cdr3_aa: CATPPGVTYEQYF
v_call: TRBV19
cdr3_length: 13
j_call: TRBJ2-7
d_call: NA
clone_size: NA

cdr3_nt: TGTGCCAGCAGCTTCGCCGGGACTAGTGGGGGGGGTGAGCAGTTCTTC
cdr3_aa: CASSFAGTSGGGEQFF
v_call: TRBV7-9
cdr3_length: 16
j_call: TRBJ2-1
d_call: TRBD2
clone_size: NA

cdr3_nt: TGTGCCAGCAGTGGGGCAGGGTGGGTGACCTACAATGAGCAGTTCTTC
cdr3_aa: CASSGAGWVTYNEQFF
v_call: TRBV6-1
cdr3_length: 16
j_call: TRBJ2-1
d_call: NA
clone_size: NA

cdr3_nt: TGTGCCAGCAGTGATCGACTAGCGGGGCCCACCTACGAGCAGTACTTC
cdr3_aa: CASSDRLAGPTYEQYF
v_call: TRBV6-4
cdr3_length: 16
j_call: TRBJ2-7
d_call: TRBD2
clone_size: NA

cdr3_nt: TGCGCCAGCAGCACCAGGGAGGAGAATCAGCCCCAGCATTTT
cdr3_aa: CASSTREENQPQHF
v_call: TRBV5-1
cdr3_length: 14
j_call: TRBJ1-5
d_call: NA
clone_size: NA

cdr3_nt: TGTGCCAGCAGCGGACACAGGGGGCGGAACACTGAAGCTTTCTTT
cdr3_aa: CASSGHRGRNTEAFF
v_call: TRBV11-2
cdr3_length: 15
j_call: TRBJ1-1
d_call: TRBD1
clone_size: NA

cdr3_nt: TGTGCCAGCAGTTTTCGTCTGGGAGGCAATCAGCCCCAGCATTTT
cdr3_aa: CASSFRLGGNQPQHF
v_call: TRBV28
cdr3_length: 15
j_call: TRBJ1-5
d_call: NA
clone_size: NA

cdr3_nt: TGTGCCAGCAGCTTGACAGTCCCCTCTGGCCAGTTCTTC
cdr3_aa: CASSLTVPSGQFF
v_call: TRBV5-6
cdr3_length: 13
j_call: TRBJ2-1
d_call: NA
clone_size: NA

cdr3_nt: TGTGCCAGCAGCCGAACCCAGGCCACCTACAATGAGCAGTTCTTC
cdr3_aa: CASSRTQATYNEQFF
v_call: TRBV5-4
cdr3_length: 15
j_call: TRBJ2-1
d_call: NA
clone_size: NA

cdr3_nt: TGCAGCGTTTCGGGTAGCGGGAGGGCCGGTTCCTACAATGAGCAGTTCTTC
cdr3_aa: CSVSGSGRAGSYNEQFF
v_call: TRBV29-1
cdr3_length: 17
j_call: TRBJ2-1
d_call: TRBD2
clone_size: NA

cdr3_nt: TGTGCCTGGAGTAGACAGGGCCCCTTTGCAACTAATGAAAAACTGTTTTTT
cdr3_aa: CAWSRQGPFATNEKLFF
v_call: TRBV30
cdr3_length: 17
j_call: TRBJ1-4
d_call: TRBD1
clone_size: NA

cdr3_nt: TGTGCCATCAGTGAACGGCAGGGGGATGCTACCGGGGAGCTGTTTTTT
cdr3_aa: CAISERQGDATGELFF
v_call: TRBV10-3
cdr3_length: 16
j_call: TRBJ2-2
d_call: TRBD1
clone_size: NA